This is a list of T cell receptor beta chains from one sample in a study of CD8+ T cells in alopecia areata. Only in-frame clones appear in the TCRdb table, and some are missing; sequencing was by immunoSEQ multiplex PCR. The table lists fewer than 250,000 clones, less than 45% of them singletons, with about 2.4% in the top ten. Sequenced here: CD4+ T cells sorted from blood, sampled at roughly week 36, from a patient treated with tofacitinib. These receptors all stem from a human donor with alopecia areata. Both conserved end residues are part of each CDR3. A D gene is named only where the DNA matches it firmly. Expanded clones get a size class; other rows say once, few or many, or leave the size out.

D gene: -
V gene: TRBV30
J gene: TRBJ2-5
CDR3 length: 12
clone size: -
CDR3 protein: CAWSQGRETQYF
CDR3 DNA: TGTGCCTGGAGTCAGGGGAGGGAGACCCAGTACTTC

D gene: -
V gene: TRBV25-1
J gene: TRBJ2-7
CDR3 length: 15
clone size: -
CDR3 protein: CASSGEGTDAYEQYF
CDR3 DNA: TGTGCCAGCAGTGGAGAAGGGACCGACGCCTACGAGCAGTACTTC

D gene: TRBD1
V gene: TRBV7-9
J gene: TRBJ1-2
CDR3 length: 15
clone size: many
CDR3 protein: CASSAQQGWNYGYTF
CDR3 DNA: TGTGCCAGCAGCGCTCAACAGGGGTGGAACTATGGCTACACCTTC

D gene: -
V gene: TRBV15
J gene: TRBJ1-1
CDR3 length: 14
clone size: once
CDR3 protein: CATSRDVAGSPAFF
CDR3 DNA: TGTGCCACCAGCAGAGATGTGGCGGGGAGTCCGGCTTTCTTT

D gene: -
V gene: TRBV5-1
J gene: TRBJ2-5
CDR3 length: 18
clone size: -
CDR3 protein: CASSLEAQGRRFQETQYF
CDR3 DNA: TGCGCCAGCAGCTTGGAGGCACAGGGCCGCAGATTCCAAGAGACCCAGTACTTC

D gene: TRBD1
V gene: TRBV6-5
J gene: TRBJ2-5
CDR3 length: 14
clone size: -
CDR3 protein: CASSNPHRGETQYF
CDR3 DNA: TGTGCCAGCAGTAACCCGCACAGGGGAGAGACCCAGTACTTC

D gene: -
V gene: TRBV25-1
J gene: TRBJ2-7
CDR3 length: 14
clone size: few
CDR3 protein: CASSEKVSSYEQYF
CDR3 DNA: TGTGCCAGCAGTGAAAAGGTTTCCTCCTACGAGCAGTACTTC

D gene: -
V gene: TRBV15
J gene: TRBJ1-1
CDR3 length: 13
clone size: -
CDR3 protein: CATGGEGGTEAFF
CDR3 DNA: TGTGCCACCGGAGGGGAGGGAGGCACTGAAGCTTTCTTT

D gene: TRBD1
V gene: TRBV7-2
J gene: TRBJ2-5
CDR3 length: 16
clone size: -
CDR3 protein: CASSLAGTVSQETQYF
CDR3 DNA: TGTGCCAGCAGCTTAGCAGGGACAGTGTCTCAAGAGACCCAGTACTTC

D gene: TRBD2
V gene: TRBV5-1
J gene: TRBJ2-5
CDR3 length: 16
clone size: -
CDR3 protein: CASSTGTSGTQETQYF
CDR3 DNA: TGCGCCAGCAGCACCGGGACTAGTGGAACCCAAGAGACCCAGTACTTC

D gene: -
V gene: TRBV5-1
J gene: TRBJ2-2
CDR3 length: 15
clone size: -
CDR3 protein: CASSFGTGSTGELFF
CDR3 DNA: TGCGCCAGCAGCTTCGGGACTGGTTCCACCGGGGAGCTGTTTTTT

D gene: -
V gene: TRBV7-9
J gene: TRBJ1-1
CDR3 length: 13
clone size: -
CDR3 protein: CASSLVAGTEAFF
CDR3 DNA: TGTGCCAGCAGCTTAGTGGCAGGGACTGAAGCTTTCTTT

D gene: -
V gene: TRBV10-2
J gene: TRBJ1-1
CDR3 length: 11
clone size: -
CDR3 protein: CASTMGTEAFF
CDR3 DNA: TGCGCCAGCACTATGGGGACTGAAGCTTTCTTT

D gene: -
V gene: TRBV29-1
J gene: TRBJ1-1
CDR3 length: 14
clone size: few
CDR3 protein: CSVEASRGNTEAFF
CDR3 DNA: TGCAGCGTTGAAGCCAGCAGGGGGAACACTGAAGCTTTCTTT

D gene: TRBD2
V gene: TRBV30
J gene: TRBJ2-1
CDR3 length: 16
clone size: -
CDR3 protein: CAWTGLAGGFDNEQFF
CDR3 DNA: TGTGCCTGGACGGGACTAGCGGGAGGATTCGACAATGAGCAGTTCTTC

D gene: -
V gene: TRBV7-2
J gene: TRBJ2-3
CDR3 length: 17
clone size: few
CDR3 protein: CASSPRGLAAKADTQYF
CDR3 DNA: TGTGCCAGCAGCCCGCGGGGGCTAGCGGCCAAGGCAGATACGCAGTATTTT